This T cell receptor beta chain comes out of a study of T cell changes during pregnancy in multiple sclerosis. This clone was detected once. TCRdb's table, derived via immunoSEQ multiplex PCR, lists solely in-frame clones and lacks some. The sample carries 38,000 or so clones, more than 85% recorded once. CDR3 length equals 11 residues. V gave up 5 bases and J gave up 5 bases, with 7 bases separating them. Per the germline V gene, CDR1 is SGHNT and CDR2 is YYREEE (reference sequence). The specimen comprised CD8+ T cells from peripheral blood mononuclear cells, sampled in the first trimester of pregnancy. V gene TRBV5-4 combines with J gene TRBJ1-2; no firm D call. The source of this sequence is a female donor with multiple sclerosis, enrolled in a pregnancy study. This chain's CDR3 is CASRSVYGYTF. The DNA for the CDR3 is TGTGCCAGCAGAAGCGTTTATGGCTACACCTTC. The full variable domain, its missing parts supplied by reference TRBV5-4 and TRBJ1-2, is ETGVTQSPTHLIKTRGQQVTLRCSSQSGHNTVSWYQQALGQGPQFIFQYYREEENGRGNFPPRFSGLQFPNYSSELNVNALELDDSALYLCASRSVYGYTFGSGTRLTVV.